This T cell receptor (beta chain) derives from a study of blood T cells in healthy people across ages. Drawn from each donor were roughly 10 milliliters of peripheral blood. A second PCR, run for about 7 to 11 cycles, used a sample-barcoded 5' primer plus a J-beta primer mix. TCRdb itself ran the 5' RACE reads through MiXCR, one entry per CDR3 protein. The table lists 1.5 million to 2 million distinct CDR3 sequences, 28% of them singletons. Per germline, CDR1 SGHAT and CDR2 FQDESV (reference sequence). The V and J ends lost 5 bases and 6 bases respectively, with 17 bases between them. This CDR3 has 15 amino acids.

This receptor was obtained from a woman in her 30s in good health. Sequenced sample: blood. V is TRBV11-1 and J is TRBJ2-1; D is perhaps TRBD2 (7 bases). The CDR3 is CASSRNRGGRNEQFF. The CDR3 region has the DNA TGTGCCAGCAGCCGGAATAGGGGGGGGCGCAATGAGCAGTTCTTC. Full variable domain (rest looked up from reference TRBV11-1 and TRBJ2-1): EAEVAQSPRYKITEKSQAVAFWCDPISGHATLYWYRQILGQGPELLVQFQDESVVDDSQLPKDRFSAERLKGVDSTLKIQPAELGDSAMYLCASSRNRGGRNEQFFGPGTRLTVL.